The clone carrying this T cell receptor beta chain was recorded many times. No antigen is known for it. CDR3 length: 15 residues. Germline CDR1 SGHAT, CDR2 FQNNGV. V lost 1 base to trimming and J lost 3 bases, with 12 bases between them. The entry originates in a study of T-cell reconstitution after alpha-beta-depleted transplantation in children. General observations from the study: About two months after transplant, alpha-beta T cells reportedly came from several hundred expanded graft clones. Surviving thymic progenitors and recipient T cells were the source of high TCRbeta diversity at day 60 in some patients. Counts and diversity of T cells one year after transplant came mostly from newly produced T cells.

Researchers prepared the TCRbeta library using unique molecular identifiers, the study reports. Using its own MiXCR run on the PCR reads, TCRdb lists one record per CDR3 protein. The data contain 220,000 or so distinct CDR3 sequences, roughly 8.2% of them singletons. This chain links TRBV11-2 with TRBJ1-2; D gene uncertain. This receptor was identified in a male patient under 18 who had a stem cell transplant for acute lymphoblastic leukemia, so the T cells may come from the graft donor. This sample comprised PBMCs, mostly from graft donor cells, obtained 180 days after TCRalphabeta/CD19-depleted stem cell transplant. The CDR3 here is CASSLGGPTDYGYTF. The CDR3, as DNA: TGTGCCAGCAGCTTAGGAGGCCCTACCGACTATGGCTACACCTTC.